This passage covers 21 T cell receptor beta chains from one sample sequenced in a study of cytomegalovirus exposure and HLA in healthy donors. TCRdb's table, derived via immunoSEQ multiplex PCR, lists solely in-frame clones and lacks some. In the table there are some 170,000 clones, roughly 89% of which are singletons. Sequences were obtained from PBMCs. The source is a woman between 18 and 30 years old in good health and CMV-seropositive.

V usage is TRBV4-1 and J usage is TRBJ1-2; 9 nucleotides match TRBD1. The CDR3 runs to 13 residues. With V trimmed by 8 bases and J by 3 bases, 4 bases remained unmatched. Looked up from germline, CDR1 is MGHRA and CDR2 is YSYEKL. The CDR3 DNA sequence: TGCGCCAGCTGGGACAGGGAAGACTATGGCTACACCTTC. This sequence encodes CASWDREDYGYTF.

The chain combines TRBV7-9 with TRBJ1-2; 8 bases fit TRBD1. Germline CDR1 and CDR2: SEHNR and FQNEAQ (reference sequence). The CDR3 totals 18 residues. Trimming at V came to 0 bases and at J to 2 bases, leaving 11 bases not matched to a gene. The CDR3 loop is CASSLAEGQGARNYGYTF. Written as DNA, the CDR3 is TGTGCCAGCAGCTTAGCTGAGGGCCAGGGGGCGCGGAACTATGGCTACACCTTC. Using reference TRBV7-9 and TRBJ1-2 for the parts outside the CDR3, the full variable domain is DTGVSQNPRHKITKRGQNVTFRCDPISEHNRLYWYRQTLGQGPEFLTYFQNEAQLEKSRLLSDRFSAERPKGSFSTLEIQRTEQGDSAMYLCASSLAEGQGARNYGYTFGSGTRLTVV.

This chain connects TRBV6-6 to TRBJ1-1; 9 positions match TRBD1. Germline CDR1 and CDR2: MNHNY and SVGAGI (reference sequence). V dropped 4 bases and J dropped 12; count of bases not matched to a gene: 3. This CDR3 spans 11 amino acids. CDR3 DNA sequence: TGTGCCAGCAGTTTGGACAGGGGAACTTTCTTT. Its translation is CASSLDRGTFF.

V and J are TRBV19 and TRBJ2-1; 9 bases align to TRBD2. The CDR3 totals 15 residues. The V gene's germline CDR1 is LNHDA and CDR2 SQIVND (reference sequence). After removal of 6 bases from V and 3 bases from J, the junction contained 6 bases not matched to a gene. The DNA for the CDR3 is TGTGCCAGTAGCGTGACTAGCGGTAACTACAATGAGCAGTTCTTC. Protein sequence: CASSVTSGNYNEQFF.

This chain joins TRBV4-3 and TRBJ2-2, with D possibly TRBD1 on 6 matching bases. Between the trimmed V and J ends, which lost 0 bases and 8 bases, there was a span of 16 bases. Looked up from germline, CDR1 is LGHNA and CDR2 is YSLEER. The length of the CDR3 is 16 residues. In DNA form, the CDR3 reads TGCGCCAGCAGCCAAGATCTATGGGGGCCCTCTGGGGAGCTGTTTTTT. Translated, it gives CASSQDLWGPSGELFF.

The chain uses TRBV13 and TRBJ2-7; D might be TRBD2 (5 bases). Germline V gives CDR1 PRHDT, CDR2 FYEKMQ (reference sequence). The CDR3 loop spans 15 amino acids. V lost 0 bases and J lost 1, with 10 bases in between. In nucleotides, the CDR3 is TGTGCCAGCAGCTTAGGTCTAGAGGGATCCTACGAGCAGTACTTC. Translated, it gives CASSLGLEGSYEQYF. The full variable domain, in which reference TRBV13 and TRBJ2-7 provide the parts outside the CDR3, is AAGVIQSPRHLIKEKRETATLKCYPIPRHDTVYWYQQGPGQDPQFLISFYEKMQSDKGSIPDRFSAQQFSDYHSELNMSSLELGDSALYFCASSLGLEGSYEQYFGPGTRLTVT.

This chain joins TRBV6-5 and TRBJ1-3; a weak D match, TRBD1 (5 bases). Germline lookup yields CDR1 MNHEY and CDR2 SVGAGI. CDR3 length equals 13 residues. V gave up 6 bases and J gave up 4 bases, with 10 bases separating them. The CDR3 protein is CASSQGGGNTIYF. CDR3 nucleotide sequence: TGTGCCAGCAGCCAGGGTGGCGGAAACACCATATATTTT.

This sequence joins TRBV10-3 and TRBJ1-2, with D maybe TRBD1 (5 bases). Trimming took off 3 bases at V and 3 bases at J, with 14 bases between the two ends. CDR1 and CDR2 (germline): ENHRY, SYGVKD. The CDR3 sequence is 15 residues long. The CDR3 is CAISDMADRYYGYTF. CDR3 nucleotide sequence: TGTGCCATCAGTGATATGGCAGACAGATACTATGGCTACACCTTC.

This chain joins TRBV5-1 and TRBJ2-5; TRBD2 aligns across 12 bases. V lost 0 bases and J lost 4; bases outside the gene matches: 7. The CDR3 covers 17 residues. Germline V gives CDR1 SGHRS, CDR2 YFSETQ. Here the CDR3 DNA reads TGCGCCAGCAGCTTGGTTCTAGCGGGAGGGCCGGGAGAGACCCAGTACTTC. It yields the protein CASSLVLAGGPGETQYF.

The chain links TRBV9 to TRBJ2-7, with 9 bases matching TRBD1. The CDR3 extends over 14 amino acids. CDR1 is SGDLS and CDR2 is YYNGEE in the germline V gene. V gave up 2 bases and J gave up 3 bases; unmatched junction bases: 3. CDR3 nucleotide sequence: TGTGCCAGCAGCGTTACGACAGGGGGCTACGAGCAGTACTTC. It is translated as CASSVTTGGYEQYF.

In this sample, this clone turned up a few times. This chain joins TRBV6-4 and TRBJ2-7; 7 bases map to TRBD1. CDR1 and CDR2 (germline): MRHNA, SNTAGT. Trimming cost V 3 bases and J 1 base; bases outside gene matches: 3. CDR3 length equals 14 residues. Here the CDR3 DNA reads TGTGCCAGCAGTGAGGCAGGGGGATCCTACGAGCAGTACTTC. As protein: CASSEAGGSYEQYF.

This chain links TRBV14 with TRBJ2-3; maybe TRBD2 (6 bases). CDR1 and CDR2 (germline): SGHDN, FVKESK. V lost 4 bases and J lost 1, with 15 bases in between. The CDR3 sequence is 16 residues long. In DNA, the CDR3 is TGTGCCAGCAGCCGAACGGGAGAGGAAGGCACAGATACGCAGTATTTT. Its protein is CASSRTGEEGTDTQYF.

The gene calls are TRBV7-8 and TRBJ1-1; D call uncertain. From germline, CDR1 is SGHVS and CDR2 FQNEAQ. The CDR3 contains 15 residues. The V and J ends lost 0 bases and 4 bases respectively, with 12 bases between them. The CDR3 DNA is TGTGCCAGCAGCTTAGCGGTCCGAGGGAGCACTGAAGCTTTCTTT. Translated, it gives CASSLAVRGSTEAFF.

This chain uses TRBV5-1 with TRBJ2-1; 8 bases fit TRBD1. V lost 5 bases to trimming and J lost 0 bases; unmatched junction nucleotides: 4. CDR1 is SGHRS and CDR2 is YFSETQ in the germline V gene. The CDR3 extends over 15 amino acids. The CDR3 region is CASSHTGGSYNEQFF. CDR3 bases: TGCGCCAGCAGTCATACAGGGGGCTCCTACAATGAGCAGTTCTTC. The whole variable domain, remainder taken from reference TRBV5-1 and TRBJ2-1, is KAGVTQTPRYLIKTRGQQVTLSCSPISGHRSVSWYQQTPGQGLQFLFEYFSETQRNKGNFPGRFSGRQFSNSRSEMNVSTLELGDSALYLCASSHTGGSYNEQFFGPGTRLTVL.

This sequence joins TRBV6-5 and TRBJ1-1; D might be TRBD1 (5 bases). Deletions cut 7 bases from V and 1 base from J, with 16 bases between. The CDR3 has 15 amino acids. CDR1 MNHEY and CDR2 SVGAGI come from the germline V gene. The CDR3 loop reads CASKGISVRNTEAFF. The CDR3, as DNA: TGTGCCAGCAAGGGGATTTCCGTGCGGAACACTGAAGCTTTCTTT.

The chain carries TRBV19 and TRBJ2-1; 8 bases are a match to TRBD2. Losses at the gene ends were 3 bases for V and 2 bases for J; bases not matched to a gene: 3. The germline V gene has CDR1 LNHDA and CDR2 SQIVND (reference sequence). The CDR3 contains 15 residues. CDR3 region: CASSIGGGPYNEQFF. The CDR3 nucleotides read TGTGCCAGTAGTATCGGGGGGGGTCCCTACAATGAGCAGTTCTTC.

This clone came up once. This chain uses TRBV6-4 with TRBJ2-2, with D possibly matching TRBD1 (6 bases). The V end lost 8 bases, the J end lost 6 bases, and 16 bases lay between the germline ends. The CDR3 totals 14 residues. Germline-derived CDR1 and CDR2 are MRHNA and SNTAGT. CDR3 loop: CASRRDTDSGELFF. The CDR3 coding sequence is TGTGCCAGCCGACGGGACACCGATTCCGGGGAGCTGTTTTTT.

The gene calls are TRBV5-1 and TRBJ2-7; D remains ambiguous. This CDR3 is 12 amino acids long. Trimming stripped 4 bases from V and 3 bases from J, with 8 bases between. In germline, CDR1 is SGHRS, CDR2 YFSETQ. The CDR3 coding sequence is TGCGCCAGCAGCGTCACGAGCTACGAGCAGTACTTC. This translates into CASSVTSYEQYF.

The chain recombines TRBV27 with TRBJ2-7; D gene unclear. CDR3 length: 16 amino acids. Trimming took 3 bases from V and 6 from J, leaving 21 bases between them. CDR1 is MNHEY, CDR2 SMNVEV, per germline (reference sequence). The CDR3 DNA sequence: TGTGCCAGCAGTTTGTTTGGCGGCTCCCCGGCATCCGAGCAGTACTTC. It codes for CASSLFGGSPASEQYF.

This chain joins TRBV7-9 and TRBJ2-3, with D possibly TRBD2 on 7 matching bases. This CDR3 contains 17 residues. Germline V gene lookup returns CDR1 SEHNR and CDR2 FQNEAQ (reference sequence). The ends were cut back, 4 bases at V and 2 bases at J, with 19 bases in the middle. The CDR3 loop reads CASSWGRGVLYTDTQYF. Written as DNA, the CDR3 is TGTGCCAGCAGCTGGGGGAGGGGGGTGCTATACACAGATACGCAGTATTTT.

The chain combines TRBV5-6 with TRBJ2-7, with no clear D. CDR1 SGHDT and CDR2 YYEEEE come from the germline V gene. Trimming pared 0 bases from V and 2 bases from J, leaving 9 bases between. This CDR3 has 14 residues. CDR3 sequence: CASSLVLAPYEQYF. Here the CDR3 DNA reads TGTGCCAGCAGCTTGGTATTGGCTCCCTACGAGCAGTACTTC.